A single sample gave rise to the 20 T cell receptor beta chains below, sequenced in a study of cytomegalovirus exposure and HLA in healthy donors. Both 60 Vbeta primers and 13 Jbeta primers went into the PCR. The method was immunoSEQ multiplex PCR; TCRdb's version includes in-frame clones alone and lacks a portion of them. The sample includes some 100,000 clones, about three fifths of them seen just once. The sample taken for sequencing was PBMCs. The receptors shown here come from a woman aged 30 to 39 in good health and CMV-seropositive.

This rearrangement joins TRBV6-1 to TRBJ1-2; D is possibly TRBD1 (5 bases). CDR3 length: 15 residues. Trimming took off 4 bases at V and 0 bases at J, with 12 bases between the two ends. Germline loops: CDR1 MNHNS, CDR2 SASEGT. As DNA, the CDR3 is TGTGCCAGCAGTGGCGACCGACAGTCTAACTATGGCTACACCTTC. This sequence encodes CASSGDRQSNYGYTF.

The chain has TRBV7-8 and TRBJ1-2, with TRBD1 identical over 7 bases. The germline gives CDR1 SGHVS, CDR2 FQNEAQ. The CDR3 runs to 14 residues. J was trimmed by 4 bases and V by 2 bases; bases with no gene match: 4. The CDR3 reads CASSLRDRAYGYTF. The CDR3 DNA sequence: TGTGCCAGCAGCTTACGCGACAGGGCCTATGGCTACACCTTC.

V and J are TRBV7-9 and TRBJ2-3; TRBD1 is a possible D gene (5 bases). From germline, CDR1 is SEHNR and CDR2 FQNEAQ (reference sequence). Trimming removed 5 bases at V and 0 bases at J, with 12 bases between. This CDR3 contains 15 residues. The CDR3 protein is CASSRGDSSTDTQYF. In DNA, the CDR3 is TGTGCCAGCAGCCGCGGAGACAGTAGCACAGATACGCAGTATTTT.

V usage is TRBV9 and J usage is TRBJ1-2, with D possibly matching TRBD1 (5 bases). Germline lookup yields CDR1 SGDLS and CDR2 YYNGEE. The CDR3 consists of 14 residues. V was cut by 0 bases and J by 1 base, with 7 bases left in between. CDR3 loop: CASSVGGSNYGYTF. The CDR3 DNA reads TGTGCCAGCAGCGTAGGGGGCAGTAACTATGGCTACACCTTC. Supplemented by reference TRBV9 and TRBJ1-2, the full variable domain reads DSGVTQTPKHLITATGQRVTLRCSPRSGDLSVYWYQQSLDQGLQFLIQYYNGEERAKGNILERFSAQQFPDLHSELNLSSLELGDSALYFCASSVGGSNYGYTFGSGTRLTVV.

This clone was detected only a few times. V usage is TRBV19 and J usage is TRBJ2-5; no firm D call. This CDR3 has 14 amino acids. Germline CDR1 and CDR2: LNHDA and SQIVND (reference sequence). V was clipped by 5 bases and J by 0 bases, with 10 bases between them. DNA of the CDR3: TGTGCCAGTAGTGACCCTACTAACCAAGAGACCCAGTACTTC. Its protein product is CASSDPTNQETQYF.

This clone has a handful of counts. DNA of the CDR3: TGTGCCAGCTCACGTTCGACAGAGAGCAATCAGCCCCAGCATTTT. This gives the protein CASSRSTESNQPQHF. The rearrangement joins TRBV18 to TRBJ1-5; maybe TRBD1 (5 bases). V gave up 4 bases and J gave up 1 base, with 11 bases separating them. Germline CDR1 is KGHSH and CDR2 is LQKENI. The CDR3 sequence is 15 residues long.

V is TRBV4-2 and J is TRBJ2-1; TRBD2 aligns across 9 bases. The CDR3 has 20 residues. CDR1 LGHNA and CDR2 YNFKEQ come from the germline V gene. The ends lost 0 bases at V and 0 bases at J; junction bases unmatched: 12. CDR3 protein: CASSQDRGSGGLSSYNEQFF. The CDR3, as DNA: TGTGCCAGCAGCCAAGATAGGGGTAGCGGGGGCCTGAGCTCCTACAATGAGCAGTTCTTC.

The gene calls are TRBV6-5 and TRBJ1-5; D is possibly TRBD1 (6 bases). From germline, CDR1 is MNHEY and CDR2 SVGAGI. This CDR3 region has 15 residues. Trimming took 0 bases from V and 8 from J, leaving 14 bases between them. The CDR3, as DNA: TGTGCCAGCAGTTACTCGACGGGGGGCTGGGAGCCCCAGCATTTT. Its protein is CASSYSTGGWEPQHF.

J is TRBJ2-3 and V is TRBV7-2; TRBD1 might be the D (6 bases). The CDR3 length is 13 residues. The V and J ends lost 5 bases and 6 bases respectively, with 12 bases between them. From germline, CDR1 is SGHTA and CDR2 FQGNSA. CDR3 region: CASSRYREDTQYF. The DNA for the CDR3 is TGTGCCAGCAGCCGATACAGGGAGGATACGCAGTATTTT.

The rearrangement uses TRBV5-1 and TRBJ1-1, with D possibly TRBD1 on 5 matching bases. The V gene lost 0 bases and the J gene lost 7 bases, with 10 bases spanning the gap. From germline, CDR1 is SGHRS and CDR2 YFSETQ. The CDR3 is 13 residues long. CDR3 residues: CASSLEAGLEAFF. The CDR3 DNA follows: TGCGCCAGCAGCTTGGAGGCGGGACTTGAAGCTTTCTTT.

The sample holds a few counts of this clone. The CDR3 loop is CATKPGQGAGGNQPQHF. DNA of the CDR3: TGTGCCACCAAGCCGGGACAGGGGGCGGGGGGCAATCAGCCCCAGCATTTT. The chain combines TRBV27 with TRBJ1-5; 12 bases are shared with TRBD1. CDR1 MNHEY and CDR2 SMNVEV come from the germline V gene (reference sequence). V lost 10 bases to trimming and J lost 2 bases; unmatched junction nucleotides: 12. The CDR3 spans 17 residues.

This clone has a handful of counts. The chain links TRBV7-2 to TRBJ2-3; no clear D gene. Germline assignment: CDR1 SGHTA and CDR2 FQGNSA. The CDR3 length is 13 residues. The V gene lost 3 bases and the J gene lost 4 bases, with 8 bases spanning the gap. The CDR3 here is CASSFLSADTQYF. In nucleotides, the CDR3 is TGTGCCAGCAGCTTTCTGAGTGCAGATACGCAGTATTTT.

The chain combines TRBV7-2 with TRBJ2-2; D remains ambiguous. The CDR3 is 16 amino acids. Germline CDR1 reads SGHTA; CDR2 reads FQGNSA. V lost 1 base, J lost 6 bases, and 15 bases lay in between. The CDR3 is CASSLGGRNVPGELFF. The CDR3 DNA sequence: TGTGCCAGCAGCTTAGGAGGCCGAAATGTACCCGGGGAGCTGTTTTTT.

The chain couples TRBV4-2 to TRBJ2-2; TRBD2 aligns across 11 bases. Per the germline V gene, CDR1 is LGHNA and CDR2 is YNFKEQ. Trimming took 0 bases from V and 0 from J; bases not matched to a gene: 3. There are 18 residues in the CDR3. CDR3 loop: CASSQDLSGGANTGELFF. The CDR3 DNA is TGTGCCAGCAGCCAAGATCTTAGCGGGGGGGCGAACACCGGGGAGCTGTTTTTT.

This clone appeared once. The V call is TRBV2, the J call TRBJ1-5; 12 bases fit TRBD1. The CDR3 runs to 15 residues. V lost 8 bases to trimming and J lost 6 bases; unmatched junction nucleotides: 8. Germline assignment: CDR1 SNHLY and CDR2 FYNNEI. This CDR3 is CASSGQGAVSQPQHF. The CDR3 DNA follows: TGTGCCAGCTCGGGACAGGGGGCCGTAAGTCAGCCCCAGCATTTT.

The chain carries TRBV6-1 and TRBJ1-1, with D maybe TRBD1 (6 bases). Deletions cut 4 bases from V and 7 bases from J, with 10 bases between. The germline gives CDR1 MNHNS, CDR2 SASEGT. The CDR3 runs 12 residues. In nucleotides, the CDR3 is TGTGCCAGCAGTGGGGGGGGCCTTGAAGCTTTCTTT. Translating gives CASSGGGLEAFF.

The chain carries TRBV6-5 and TRBJ2-5; perhaps TRBD2 as D (6 bases). The germline V gene has CDR1 MNHEY and CDR2 SVGAGI. The CDR3 consists of 12 residues. The germline V and J ends were trimmed by 7 bases and 3 bases, with 9 bases remaining between them. The CDR3 here is CASKGGEETQYF. CDR3 coding DNA: TGTGCCAGCAAGGGCGGGGAAGAGACCCAGTACTTC.

The chain carries TRBV5-4 and TRBJ2-6; 10 nucleotides align to TRBD1. The germline CDR1 and CDR2 sequences are SGHNT and YYREEE (reference sequence). The V gene end was trimmed by 4 bases and the J gene end by 2 bases; junction bases not matched to a gene: 3. The length of the CDR3 is 16 residues. CDR3 protein: CASSGGQGAGANVLTF. The CDR3 nucleotides are TGTGCCAGCAGCGGCGGACAGGGGGCTGGGGCCAACGTCCTGACTTTC.

The genes are TRBV7-6 and TRBJ1-4, with D perhaps TRBD1 (6 bases). The length of the CDR3 is 15 residues. The ends were cut back, 5 bases at V and 6 bases at J, with 16 bases in the middle. The germline V gene has CDR1 SGHVS and CDR2 FNYEAQ. CDR3 in amino acids: CASSATGITDEKLFF. CDR3 in DNA: TGTGCCAGCAGCGCCACAGGGATAACGGATGAAAAACTGTTTTTT.

Only one count was recorded for this clone. The junction departs from germline at one end; a sequencing error may be responsible. V usage is TRBV7-9 and J usage is TRBJ1-5; D gene unclear. The CDR3 extends over 12 amino acids. CDR1 is SEHNR and CDR2 is FQNEAQ in the germline V gene (reference sequence). CDR3: CSSSLVSQPQHF. DNA for the CDR3: TGTTCCAGCAGCTTAGTGAGCCAGCCCCAGCATTTT. Using reference TRBV7-9 and TRBJ1-5 for the parts outside the CDR3, the full variable domain is DTGVSQNPRHKITKRGQNVTFRCDPISEHNRLYWYRQTLGQGPEFLTYFQNEAQLEKSRLLSDRFSAERPKGSFSTLEIQRTEQGDSAMYLCSSSLVSQPQHFGDGTRLSIL.